These T cell receptor beta chains were read from a single sample in a study of cytomegalovirus exposure and HLA in healthy donors. Sequenced by immunoSEQ multiplex PCR; TCRdb stores in-frame clones only, minus some. This repertoire shows 150,000 to 200,000 clones, 82% found once; its top ten account for 0.9% to 1%. What was sequenced was PBMCs. These receptors were collected from a girl aged 2-10 years in good health and CMV-seropositive. The CDR3 runs from the conserved cysteine through the conserved F or W. Fields, in order: V gene, D gene, clone size, J gene, CDR3 length, CDR3 DNA, CDR3 protein. A D gene is named only where the DNA matches it firmly. Part of the rows lack a size; the others show once, few, many or a class for expanded clones.

v_call: TRBV25-1
d_call: NA
clone_size: NA
j_call: TRBJ1-3
cdr3_length: 12
cdr3_nt: TGTGCCAGCAGCACAGGTCGCTACACCATATATTTT
cdr3_aa: CASSTGRYTIYF

v_call: TRBV4-1
d_call: NA
clone_size: NA
j_call: TRBJ2-6
cdr3_length: 15
cdr3_nt: TGCGCCAGCAGCCAAGAGGGTACCCAGGCGAACGTCCTGACTTTC
cdr3_aa: CASSQEGTQANVLTF

v_call: TRBV30
d_call: TRBD1
clone_size: NA
j_call: TRBJ1-6
cdr3_length: 14
cdr3_nt: TGTGCCTGGTGTTTGAGACAGGGTTATTCACCCCTCCACTTT
cdr3_aa: CAWCLRQGYSPLHF

v_call: TRBV30
d_call: TRBD1
clone_size: few
j_call: TRBJ2-7
cdr3_length: 11
cdr3_nt: TGTGCCTGGGAAACAGGGGACGAGCAGTACTTC
cdr3_aa: CAWETGDEQYF

v_call: TRBV4-1
d_call: TRBD2
clone_size: NA
j_call: TRBJ2-1
cdr3_length: 16
cdr3_nt: TGCGCCAGCAGCCAAGTGAGCGGGAGGGCCGGGGATGAGCAGTTCTTC
cdr3_aa: CASSQVSGRAGDEQFF

v_call: TRBV5-1
d_call: NA
clone_size: NA
j_call: TRBJ1-1
cdr3_length: 14
cdr3_nt: TGCGCCAGCAGCTGGGTAGGAGGGAACACTGAAGCTTTCTTT
cdr3_aa: CASSWVGGNTEAFF

v_call: TRBV4-1
d_call: NA
clone_size: NA
j_call: TRBJ1-4
cdr3_length: 13
cdr3_nt: TGCGCCAGCAGTCATCGGGGAGGAGAAAAACTGTTTTTT
cdr3_aa: CASSHRGGEKLFF

v_call: TRBV7-8
d_call: TRBD2
clone_size: NA
j_call: TRBJ2-3
cdr3_length: 16
cdr3_nt: TGTGCCAGCAGCCCGAGGGGCGGGAGTCCAACAGATACGCAGTATTTT
cdr3_aa: CASSPRGGSPTDTQYF

v_call: TRBV7-9
d_call: NA
clone_size: NA
j_call: TRBJ2-2
cdr3_length: 15
cdr3_nt: TGTGCCAGCAGCTTAGTCCAGGGTATAGCAGGGGAGCTGTTTTTT
cdr3_aa: CASSLVQGIAGELFF

v_call: TRBV7-9
d_call: NA
clone_size: NA
j_call: TRBJ2-3
cdr3_length: 16
cdr3_nt: TGTGCCAGCAGCGACCCCAGGGGCGCGGGCACAGATACGCAGTATTTT
cdr3_aa: CASSDPRGAGTDTQYF

v_call: TRBV6-4
d_call: NA
clone_size: NA
j_call: TRBJ2-1
cdr3_length: 12
cdr3_nt: TGTGCCAGCGATTGCCCCGGGAATGAGCAGTTCTTC
cdr3_aa: CASDCPGNEQFF

v_call: TRBV4-1
d_call: TRBD2
clone_size: NA
j_call: TRBJ2-5
cdr3_length: 16
cdr3_nt: TGCGCCAGCAGCCAAGGCACTAGCGGGAGCCAAGAGACCCAGTACTTC
cdr3_aa: CASSQGTSGSQETQYF

v_call: TRBV30
d_call: NA
clone_size: NA
j_call: TRBJ1-4
cdr3_length: 17
cdr3_nt: TGTGCCTGGAGTCGAGGGGGGGCGGGATTTACTAATGAAAAACTGTTTTTT
cdr3_aa: CAWSRGGAGFTNEKLFF

v_call: TRBV25-1
d_call: TRBD2
clone_size: NA
j_call: TRBJ2-5
cdr3_length: 16
cdr3_nt: TGTGCCAGCAGTGAGGCTAGCGGGAGGGCAGGGGAGACCCAGTACTTC
cdr3_aa: CASSEASGRAGETQYF

v_call: TRBV6-1
d_call: NA
clone_size: NA
j_call: TRBJ1-4
cdr3_length: 14
cdr3_nt: TGTGCCAGCAGACTTATAGCAACTAATGAAAAACTGTTTTTT
cdr3_aa: CASRLIATNEKLFF

v_call: TRBV28
d_call: TRBD1
clone_size: NA
j_call: TRBJ2-5
cdr3_length: 14
cdr3_nt: TGTGCCAGCAGGCCCCCAGGGGGCGGGAAGACCCAGTACTTC
cdr3_aa: CASRPPGGGKTQYF

v_call: TRBV28
d_call: TRBD1
clone_size: NA
j_call: TRBJ1-3
cdr3_length: 14
cdr3_nt: TGTGCCAGCACCACAGGGGGAGCGGGAAACACCATATATTTT
cdr3_aa: CASTTGGAGNTIYF

v_call: TRBV4-1
d_call: TRBD2
clone_size: NA
j_call: TRBJ2-1
cdr3_length: 20
cdr3_nt: TGCGCCAGCAGCCTGGGAGGGGGACTAGCGGGGAGGGGCTATGCGGATGAGCAGTTCTTC
cdr3_aa: CASSLGGGLAGRGYADEQFF